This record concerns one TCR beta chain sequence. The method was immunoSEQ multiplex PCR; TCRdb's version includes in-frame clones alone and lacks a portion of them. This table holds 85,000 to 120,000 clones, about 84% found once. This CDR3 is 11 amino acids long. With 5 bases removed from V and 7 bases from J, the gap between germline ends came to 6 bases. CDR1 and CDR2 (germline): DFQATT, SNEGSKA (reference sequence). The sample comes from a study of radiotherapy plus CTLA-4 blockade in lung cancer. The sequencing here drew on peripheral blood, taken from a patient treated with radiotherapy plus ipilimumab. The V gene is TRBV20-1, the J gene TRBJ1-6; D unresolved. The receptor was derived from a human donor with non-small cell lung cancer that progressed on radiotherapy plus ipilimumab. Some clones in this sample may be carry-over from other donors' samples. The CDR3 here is CSASQNSPLHF. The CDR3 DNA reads TGCAGTGCTTCTCAAAATTCACCCCTCCACTTT.